This T cell receptor beta chain was retrieved from a study of T-cell reconstitution after alpha-beta-depleted transplantation in children. Preparation of the TCRbeta library involved a method that used unique molecular identifiers. TCRdb re-analysed the PCR reads in MiXCR, keeping a single row per CDR3 protein. The table has nearly 400,000 distinct CDR3 sequences, approximately 20% seen once. CDR3 length equals 15 residues. V was clipped by 4 bases and J by 3 bases, with 16 bases between them. Germline-derived CDR1 and CDR2 are LGHNA and YNFKEQ. This receptor was taken from a human donor who donated a stem cell graft to a child with acute myeloid leukemia. The specimen was PBMCs from the stem cell graft donor, collected from the stem cell graft. The rearrangement links TRBV4-2 to TRBJ2-7; D is uncertain. The CDR3 nucleotides read TGTGCCAGCAGCCCGGGTGCCCCCGAACTCTACGAGCAGTACTTC. The encoded protein is CASSPGAPELYEQYF.